This T cell receptor (beta chain) was sequenced for a study of cytotoxic CD8 clonotypes in ibrutinib-treated CLL (dated by TCRdb to 2020 to 2023). The study in broad terms: The cohort included roughly 15 treatment-naive and approximately eleven relapsed/refractory patients; roughly 17 were IGHV unmutated. Samples at response were collected after a median of around twelve months of treatment, with a range of roughly 6 to 40 months. On average, each sample had 255,043 productive templates and roughly 95,000 productive rearrangements. Longitudinal samples were obtainable from about 30% of the 86 participants in the trial. Responses were partial in 24 patients and complete in 2; after median approximately 67 months follow-up, roughly 15 stayed in remission and about twelve progressed. Cryopreserved peripheral blood mononuclear cells were obtained before treatment, at response, and at either sustained remission or disease progression. On the study overall, not on this receptor specifically: Baseline clonality was found to be higher than that of age-matched healthy donors and was strongly correlated with circulating CD8+ T-cell counts. At ibrutinib response clonality went up, during sustained remission it held steady, and at progression it dropped back toward baseline. Public clonotypes were rare and either shrank or stayed stable during treatment, and the rise in clonality at ibrutinib response reflected expansion of private clonotypes. Lymph node repertoires were not examined, and the timing of sampling was not matched between patients in sustained remission and those whose disease progressed.

Details on this clone: What this receptor recognizes is not known. No base quality information exists; no much larger clone differs at one position.

A MiSeq instrument was used for deep resolution sequencing, which targeted depths ranging from 1 in 1 million up to 1 in 200,000 T cells, with coverage averaging 10x for each clonotype. TCR beta libraries were generated with the immunoSEQ hsTCRB Kit. On the study's bioinformatics: ImmunoSEQ Data Assistant and ImmunoSEQ Analyzer were used for data analysis, and V, D and J genes were assigned according to IMGT definitions. Clonality, which ranges from 0 to 1, was calculated by subtracting the normalized Shannon entropy of productive rearrangement frequencies from one. Only overrepresented clonotypes making up at least 0.05% of each patient's repertoire were included in the public clonotype analysis. About twelve age-matched healthy donor repertoires from immuneACCESS were used as controls for clonality. TCRdb mirrors the immuneACCESS table, restricted to in-frame sequences. Some clones are absent from its copies; in checked studies, under half trace to an unresolved V gene, and the reason for the others is unknown. V and J calls plus clone size are reproduced from that table; the DNA served to infer D and trimming. The sample includes nearly 15,000 clones, with roughly 69% observed a single time. About 13% of the sample is taken by the ten largest.

Reading from cysteine to phenylalanine, the CDR3 counts 15 amino acids. Solely the CDR3 DNA is kept, with 45 bases framed from the first base. V lost 1 base and J lost 11 bases; the stretch between them is 20 bases long. Taken from the germline V gene, the CDR1 and CDR2 loops are LGHNA and YSLEER. Roughly 2.2 micrograms of genomic DNA were extracted from cryopreserved PBMCs for TCR beta library preparation. Longitudinal blood samples from CLL patients on ibrutinib monotherapy were analyzed using high-throughput TCR beta sequencing. The patients were enrolled in a single-center, open-label phase 2 trial of ibrutinib monotherapy.

The sequenced sample was PBMCs, obtained before ibrutinib treatment. The chain employs TRBV4-3 and TRBJ1-1, with the D gene not confidently named. The sequence came from a human donor with chronic lymphocytic leukemia. The CDR3 region: CASSQGPPGLVSAFF. The DNA sequence follows: TGCGCCAGCAGCCAAGGTCCGCCAGGCCTTGTATCGGCTTTCTTT.